Below, 22 T cell receptor beta chains from the same sample are listed, as sequenced in a study of post-analysis software for immune sequencing data. Study-level points and caveats: The study found TRBV5-6, TRBV5-1 and TRBV20-1 among five TRBV segments more frequent in patients than controls.

TCR beta cDNA libraries had unique molecular identifiers. TCRdb processed the PCR reads anew with MiXCR; each CDR3 protein has one entry. The table includes under 200,000 distinct CDR3 sequences, over 25% detected once. These receptors' targets are unknown. Source material: blood. The receptor set was obtained from a girl younger than 18 with multiple sclerosis.

Comments on this clonotype: This may arise from a read error, as a much more abundant clone is one base away. The V gene is TRBV6-2 or TRBV6-3, the J gene TRBJ2-5; 7 bases align to TRBD1. Germline V gene data show CDR1 as MNHEY and CDR2 as SVGEGT. This CDR3 has 15 amino acids. J gave up 11 bases and V 5 bases, and 17 bases lay outside the gene matches. CDR3 protein: CASSMGQPAYNEQYF. Written as DNA, the CDR3 is TGTGCCAGCAGTATGGGACAGCCCGCCTACAATGAGCAGTACTTC.

A note on this clonotype: The junction departs from germline at one end; a sequencing error may be responsible. The V and J genes are TRBV5-1 and TRBJ2-1; 7 bases line up with TRBD2. The CDR3 length is 15 residues. CDR1 and CDR2 from the germline V gene are SGHRS and YFSETQ. CDR3 in amino acids: CASGLGGSSYNEQFF. CDR3 in DNA: TGCGCCAGCGGCTTGGGCGGGAGTTCCTACAATGAGCAGTTCTTC.

The rearrangement uses TRBV6-6 and TRBJ2-1, with 10 bases matching TRBD2. V was pared by 3 bases and J by 4 bases, with 9 bases of the junction left unmatched. The germline V gene encodes CDR1 MNHNY and CDR2 SVGAGI (reference sequence). This CDR3 region has 17 residues. The CDR3 coding sequence is TGTGCCAGCAGTTATTCCCGAACTAGCGGGACTTACAATGAGCAGTTCTTC. Translated, it gives CASSYSRTSGTYNEQFF.

Ten or more counts support this clonotype. The gene calls are TRBV25-1 and TRBJ2-5, with 7 bases fitting TRBD1. The CDR3 sequence is 13 residues long. Trimming at V came to 4 bases and at J to 4 bases, leaving 3 bases not matched to a gene. Germline values: CDR1 MGHDK, CDR2 SYGVNS. CDR3 in amino acids: CASSADRAETQYF. CDR3 in DNA: TGTGCCAGCAGTGCCGACAGGGCAGAGACCCAGTACTTC.

Of note for this clonotype: A much larger clone is a single base away; this may be a read error. This chain joins TRBV20-1 and TRBJ2-7; 10 nucleotides line up with TRBD2. The length of the CDR3 is 15 residues. Trimming removed 0 bases from V and 5 bases from J; junction bases left unmatched: 7. Germline values: CDR1 DFQATT, CDR2 SNEGSKA (reference sequence). The CDR3 sequence is CSARDPSGSGHEQYF. The CDR3 DNA sequence: TGCAGTGCTAGAGATCCTAGCGGGAGTGGGCACGAGCAGTACTTC.

This clonotype was picked up many times. The genes are TRBV27 and TRBJ2-7; 9 bases match TRBD1. Germline trimming cut 5 bases from V and 3 bases from J; bases unmatched to any gene: 8. The CDR3 extends over 15 amino acids. Germline values: CDR1 MNHEY, CDR2 SMNVEV (reference sequence). The CDR3 bases are TGTGCCAGCAGTCTGGGACAGGGAGGCCGCTACGAGCAGTACTTC. Translated, it gives CASSLGQGGRYEQYF.

Note on this clonotype: This could be a read error, since a much larger clone is one nucleotide away. The conserved final phenylalanine or tryptophan is absent from the CDR3, which likely points to a read error. The chain joins TRBV5-1 to TRBJ2-5, with D uncertain. Germline V gene lookup returns CDR1 SGHRS and CDR2 YFSETQ. V gave up 2 bases and J gave up 2 bases, with 10 bases separating them. CDR3 size: 14 residues. DNA of the CDR3: TGCGCCAGCAGCTTAGGCCAGATGCAAGAGACCCAGTACTGC. Amino acid sequence: CASSLGQMQETQYC.

This chain links TRBV7-9 with TRBJ2-2; 7 nucleotides match TRBD1. J lost 1 base, V lost 4 bases, and 0 bases had no gene match. Germline CDR1 SEHNR, CDR2 FQNEAQ (reference sequence). The CDR3 contains 14 residues. The CDR3 DNA reads as TGTGCCAGCAGCTGGACAGGGAACACCGGGGAGCTGTTTTTT. Translation: CASSWTGNTGELFF.

Turning to this clonotype: A much larger clone is a single base away; this may be a read error. The CDR3 spells CSARDLTGGYQETRYF. CDR3 bases: TGCAGTGCTAGAGATCTAACAGGGGGGTACCAAGAGACCCGGTACTTC. The chain combines TRBV20-1 with TRBJ2-5; 8 nucleotides align to TRBD1. CDR1 is DFQATT, CDR2 SNEGSKA, per germline (reference sequence). The CDR3 contains 16 residues.

This clonotype was recorded many times. This chain joins TRBV10-3 and TRBJ2-7, with D possibly called TRBD1 or TRBD2 (7 bases each). The germline V and J ends were trimmed by 2 bases and 5 bases, with 19 bases remaining between them. This CDR3 spans 16 amino acids. CDR1 ENHRY and CDR2 SYGVKD come from the germline V gene. The CDR3 sequence: CAISEPGRGTGDEQYF. In nucleotides, the CDR3 is TGTGCCATCAGTGAGCCAGGGAGGGGTACAGGGGACGAGCAGTACTTC.

Of note for this clonotype: One base away lies a much larger clone, so this may be a sequencing read error. The V gene is TRBV24-1, the J gene TRBJ1-2, with D hard to call. Deletions cut 4 bases from V and 4 bases from J, with 12 bases between. Germline values: CDR1 KGHDR, CDR2 SFDVKD. The CDR3 sequence is 14 residues long. CDR3 coding DNA: TGTGCCACCAGTGAGACGACGGCTAGCTATGGCTACACCTTC. Protein product: CATSETTASYGYTF.

There are a few counts of this clonotype. The V gene is TRBV13, the J gene TRBJ2-1; D remains unclear. This CDR3 is 12 amino acids long. Deletions cut 5 bases from V and 6 bases from J, with 8 bases between. Germline V gene lookup returns CDR1 PRHDT and CDR2 FYEKMQ (reference sequence). The CDR3 DNA reads TGTGCCAGCAGCCTAATGCCCAATGAGCAGTTCTTC. Its translation is CASSLMPNEQFF. Together with reference TRBV13 and TRBJ2-1, the CDR3 gives the full variable domain: AAGVIQSPRHLIKEKRETATLKCYPIPRHDTVYWYQQGPGQDPQFLISFYEKMQSDKGSIPDRFSAQQFSDYHSELNMSSLELGDSALYFCASSLMPNEQFFGPGTRLTVL.

The chain is built from TRBV20-1 and TRBJ1-4; 9 positions match TRBD1. The CDR3 is 15 amino acids. V was pared by 5 bases and J by 5 bases, with 9 bases of the junction left unmatched. Germline CDR1 DFQATT, CDR2 SNEGSKA (reference sequence). CDR3 in DNA: TGCAGTGCTGTACCCTCGACAGGGGGGAATGAAAAACTGTTTTTT. Its translation is CSAVPSTGGNEKLFF.

The V and J genes are TRBV7-2 and TRBJ2-1; D unclear. CDR1 is SGHTA, CDR2 FQGNSA, per germline. CDR3 length: 18 amino acids. Trimming left V 1 base short and J 0 bases short, with 16 bases between. CDR3 nucleotides: TGTGCCAGCAGCTTAGGGCACCGGCTACGTAGCTCCTACAATGAGCAGTTCTTC. As protein: CASSLGHRLRSSYNEQFF.

The chain is built from TRBV9 and TRBJ2-1; 14 bases are a match to TRBD2. V was pared by 4 bases and J by 5 bases, with 8 bases of the junction left unmatched. Germline-derived CDR1 and CDR2 are SGDLS and YYNGEE. This CDR3 has 17 amino acids. CDR3 protein: CASSLGLAGGPDNEQFF. The CDR3 nucleotides read TGTGCCAGCAGCCTTGGACTAGCGGGGGGCCCAGACAATGAGCAGTTCTTC.

In this sample, this clonotype turned up many times. The V gene is TRBV3-1, the J gene TRBJ1-1; D is possibly TRBD1 (6 bases). The germline gives CDR1 LGHDT, CDR2 YNNKEL (reference sequence). There are 15 residues in the CDR3. Trimming took 3 bases from V and 4 from J, leaving 15 bases between them. CDR3 region: CASSQNNRASTEAFF. The CDR3 nucleotides are TGTGCCAGCAGCCAGAATAACAGGGCGAGCACTGAAGCTTTCTTT.

The sample holds a few counts of this clonotype. This chain uses TRBV28 with TRBJ2-3; TRBD2 is a possible D gene (6 bases). Germline CDR1 and CDR2: MDHEN and SYDVKM. Trimming stripped 4 bases from V and 6 bases from J, with 20 bases between. There are 16 residues in the CDR3. CDR3 DNA: TGTGCCAGCAGTTCCCCCGCCTTCTCCCGGGGGGATACGCAGTATTTT. Amino acid sequence: CASSSPAFSRGDTQYF.

This clonotype was counted only a few times. J is TRBJ1-6 and V is TRBV10-3; no clear D. CDR1 is ENHRY and CDR2 is SYGVKD in the germline V gene. V was shortened by 3 bases and J by 5 bases, with 17 bases between the two germline ends. The CDR3 is 17 amino acids. The CDR3 coding sequence is TGTGCCATCAGTGACTCCGTGCCCACAGAGGATAATTCACCCCTCCACTTT. Protein sequence: CAISDSVPTEDNSPLHF.

Ten or more counts support this clonotype. The genes are TRBV28 and TRBJ2-1; possible D gene TRBD2, 6 bases. The germline V gene has CDR1 MDHEN and CDR2 SYDVKM. There are 12 residues in the CDR3. Trimming took off 8 bases at V and 14 bases at J, with 19 bases between the two ends. CDR3 protein: CASARSAPGEFF. DNA for the CDR3: TGTGCCAGCGCGCGGAGCGCTCCGGGGGAGTTCTTC. The variable domain in full, completed from reference TRBV28 and TRBJ2-1, reads DVKVTQSSRYLVKRTGEKVFLECVQDMDHENMFWYRQDPGLGLRLIYFSYDVKMKEKGDIPEGYSVSREKKERFSLILESASTNQTSMYLCASARSAPGEFFGPGTRLTVL.

This clonotype was recorded a few times. This may stem from a read error, because a much larger clone lies one nucleotide away. The chain is built from TRBV12-3 or TRBV12-4 and TRBJ2-6; maybe TRBD1 (6 bases). The CDR3 loop spans 20 amino acids. CDR3 in DNA: TGTGCCAGCAGTCCCCAGGTTGGGGCAGGGGACCGCTCTGGGGTCAACGTCCTGACTTTC. This sequence encodes CASSPQVGAGDRSGVNVLTF.

This clonotype was counted between two and nine times. The rearrangement uses TRBV20-1 and TRBJ2-5; 7 nucleotides agree with TRBD2. Germline V CDR1 and CDR2: DFQATT, SNEGSKA (reference sequence). The CDR3 has 12 amino acids. Trimming took 6 bases from V and 2 from J; bases not matched to a gene: 3. This CDR3 reads CSARTRQETQYF. DNA for the CDR3: TGCAGTGCAAGGACTAGACAAGAGACCCAGTACTTC.

The chain joins TRBV6-5 to TRBJ2-7, with a possible D match to TRBD1 (6 bases). The J call may be mistaken, given a closer DNA end match to TRBJ2-5. Per germline, CDR1 MNHEY and CDR2 SVGAGI. CDR3 length equals 16 residues. The CDR3 sequence is CANRRISYREQETQYF. The CDR3 coding sequence is TGTGCCAACAGGCGCATTTCCTACAGGGAGCAAGAGACCCAGTACTTC.